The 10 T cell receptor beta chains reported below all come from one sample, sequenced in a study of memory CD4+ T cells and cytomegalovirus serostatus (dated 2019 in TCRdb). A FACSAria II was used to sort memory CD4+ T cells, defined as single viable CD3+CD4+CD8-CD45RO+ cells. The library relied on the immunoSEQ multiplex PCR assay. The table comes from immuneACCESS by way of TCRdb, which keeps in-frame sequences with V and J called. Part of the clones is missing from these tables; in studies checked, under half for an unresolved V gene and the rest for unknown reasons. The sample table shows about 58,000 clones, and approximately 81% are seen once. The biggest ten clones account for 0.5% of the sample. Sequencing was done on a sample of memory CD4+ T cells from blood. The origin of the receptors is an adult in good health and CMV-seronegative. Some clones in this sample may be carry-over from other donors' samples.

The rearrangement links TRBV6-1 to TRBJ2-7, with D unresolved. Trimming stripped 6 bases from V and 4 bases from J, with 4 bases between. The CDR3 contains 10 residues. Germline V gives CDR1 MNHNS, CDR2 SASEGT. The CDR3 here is CASSIYEQYF. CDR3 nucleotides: TGTGCCAGCAGCATTTACGAGCAGTACTTC.

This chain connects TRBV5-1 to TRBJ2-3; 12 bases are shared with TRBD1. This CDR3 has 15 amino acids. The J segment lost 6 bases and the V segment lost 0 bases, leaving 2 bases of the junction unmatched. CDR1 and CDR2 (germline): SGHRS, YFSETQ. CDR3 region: CASSLEGQGADTQYF. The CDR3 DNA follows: TGCGCCAGCAGCTTGGAGGGACAGGGGGCGGATACGCAGTATTTT.

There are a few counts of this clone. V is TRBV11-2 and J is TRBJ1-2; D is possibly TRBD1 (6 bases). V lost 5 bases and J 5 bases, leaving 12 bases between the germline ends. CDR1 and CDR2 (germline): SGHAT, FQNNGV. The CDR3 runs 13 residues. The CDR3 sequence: CASSLTGKYGYTF. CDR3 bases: TGTGCCAGCAGCCTAACAGGGAAATATGGCTACACCTTC.

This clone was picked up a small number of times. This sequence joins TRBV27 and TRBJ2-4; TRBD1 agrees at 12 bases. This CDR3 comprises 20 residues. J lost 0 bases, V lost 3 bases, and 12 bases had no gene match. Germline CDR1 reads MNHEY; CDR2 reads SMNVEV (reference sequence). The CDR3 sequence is CASSFRARDRGLGAKNIQYF. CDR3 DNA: TGTGCCAGCAGTTTTCGGGCCCGGGACAGGGGGCTTGGAGCCAAAAACATTCAGTACTTC.

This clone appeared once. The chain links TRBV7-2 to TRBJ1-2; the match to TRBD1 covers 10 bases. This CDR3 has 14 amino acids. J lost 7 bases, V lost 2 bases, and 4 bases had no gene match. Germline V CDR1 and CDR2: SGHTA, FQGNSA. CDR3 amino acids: CASSLTWTGGGYTF. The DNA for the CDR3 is TGTGCCAGCAGCTTAACGTGGACAGGGGGTGGCTACACCTTC.

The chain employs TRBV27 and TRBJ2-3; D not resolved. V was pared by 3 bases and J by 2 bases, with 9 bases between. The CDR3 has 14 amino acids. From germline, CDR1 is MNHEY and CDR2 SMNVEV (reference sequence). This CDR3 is CASSFIGNTDTQYF. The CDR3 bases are TGTGCCAGCAGTTTCATAGGAAACACAGATACGCAGTATTTT.

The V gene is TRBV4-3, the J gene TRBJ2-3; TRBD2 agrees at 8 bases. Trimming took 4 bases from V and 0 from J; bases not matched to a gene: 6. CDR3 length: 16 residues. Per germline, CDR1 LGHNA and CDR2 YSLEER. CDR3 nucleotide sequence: TGCGCCAGCAGCCTCACCGGGACTAGTAGCACAGATACGCAGTATTTT. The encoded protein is CASSLTGTSSTDTQYF.

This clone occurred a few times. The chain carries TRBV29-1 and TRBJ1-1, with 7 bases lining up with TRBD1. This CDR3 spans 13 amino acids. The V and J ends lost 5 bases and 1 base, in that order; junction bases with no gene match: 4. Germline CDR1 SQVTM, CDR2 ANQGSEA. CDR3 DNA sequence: TGCAGCGTTCTACAGGGGTGGAACACTGAAGCTTTCTTT. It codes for CSVLQGWNTEAFF.

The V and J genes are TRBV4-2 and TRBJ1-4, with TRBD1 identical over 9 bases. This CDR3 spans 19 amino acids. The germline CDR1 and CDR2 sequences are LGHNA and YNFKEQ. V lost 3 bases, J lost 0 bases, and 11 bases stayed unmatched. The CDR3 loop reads CASSQKPGQGGSTNEKLFF. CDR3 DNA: TGTGCCAGCAGCCAGAAACCGGGACAGGGTGGGTCAACTAATGAAAAACTGTTTTTT.

In nucleotides, the CDR3 is TGTGCCAGCAGCTTAGAGACTAGCGCTTACAATGAGCAGTTCTTC. Protein product: CASSLETSAYNEQFF. The chain combines TRBV4-2 with TRBJ2-1, with 8 bases fitting TRBD2. Germline-derived CDR1 and CDR2 are LGHNA and YNFKEQ. V trimming: 5 bases; J trimming: 4 bases; junction bases outside the gene matches: 7. The length of the CDR3 is 15 residues.